This TCR beta chain stems from a study of STAT5B mutations in CD4+ large granular lymphocyte leukemia. The study's findings and limits: Top patient clones used TRBV06 genes more often: 8/27 versus 2/35 in controls. The CD4+ versus CD8+ T-LGLL clonality difference may reflect limited sample size.

Sequencing was at survey level. TCRdb keeps only in-frame clones here, not all; method: immunoSEQ multiplex PCR. The sample consists of about 30,000 clones, under 80% of them appearing once. Germline-derived CDR1 and CDR2 are SEHNR and FQNEAQ (reference sequence). J lost 3 bases, V lost 0 bases, and 2 bases had no gene match. There are 15 residues in the CDR3. Turning to this clone: Its antigen remains unidentified.

The sequence was obtained from a human donor in good health. This chain links TRBV7-9 with TRBJ1-5; 7 bases match TRBD1. Sequenced material: CD4+ T cells from blood buffy coats. As DNA, the CDR3 is TGTGCCAGCAGCTTAGCGGGGACAGTCAATCAGCCCCAGCATTTT. This sequence encodes CASSLAGTVNQPQHF.